A selection of T cell receptor beta chains follows, all from one sample in a study of blood T cell repertoires in COVID-19. Clones were read by immunoSEQ multiplex PCR, and TCRdb kept only the in-frame ones, dropping some. Of 250,000 or so clones in the sample, 84% are singletons; the top ten hold about 2.1%. Specimen: peripheral blood. The receptors here all came from a man aged 40-49 years who had recovered from COVID-19. Both conserved end residues are part of each CDR3. A D gene is named only where the DNA matches it firmly. Size tells how often a clone was seen (once, few, many) or the class of an expanded clone, and some rows leave it out.

d_call: TRBD2; j_call: TRBJ2-2; v_call: TRBV5-4; clone_size: NA; cdr3_aa: CASSSWGGVTGELFF; cdr3_nt: TGTGCCAGCAGCTCGTGGGGAGGGGTCACCGGGGAGCTGTTTTTT
d_call: TRBD2; j_call: TRBJ2-5; v_call: TRBV9; clone_size: NA; cdr3_aa: CASSKSGVGVETQYF; cdr3_nt: TGTGCCAGCAGTAAGAGCGGGGTGGGGGTAGAGACCCAGTACTTC
d_call: TRBD1; j_call: TRBJ2-7; v_call: TRBV9; clone_size: NA; cdr3_aa: CASSAGQASSYEQYF; cdr3_nt: TGTGCCAGCAGCGCAGGACAGGCTAGCTCCTACGAGCAGTACTTC
d_call: NA; j_call: TRBJ2-7; v_call: TRBV24-1; clone_size: NA; cdr3_aa: CATERGYHEQYF; cdr3_nt: TGTGCCACCGAGAGGGGGTACCACGAGCAGTACTTC
d_call: TRBD1; j_call: TRBJ1-4; v_call: TRBV29-1; clone_size: NA; cdr3_aa: CSVAGQGEEKLFF; cdr3_nt: TGCAGCGTTGCGGGACAGGGGGAAGAAAAACTGTTTTTT
d_call: NA; j_call: TRBJ2-5; v_call: TRBV3-1/TRBV3-2; clone_size: NA; cdr3_aa: CASSQVTGEQETQYF; cdr3_nt: TGTGCCAGCAGCCAAGTGACAGGCGAACAAGAGACCCAGTACTTC
d_call: NA; j_call: TRBJ2-7; v_call: TRBV11-3; clone_size: NA; cdr3_aa: CASSRGEQGDEQYF; cdr3_nt: TGTGCCAGCAGCCGGGGGGAACAGGGTGACGAGCAGTACTTC
d_call: NA; j_call: TRBJ1-5; v_call: TRBV2; clone_size: NA; cdr3_aa: CASSERDIRNQPQHF; cdr3_nt: TGTGCCAGCAGTGAGAGGGACATACGAAATCAGCCCCAGCATTTT
d_call: TRBD2; j_call: TRBJ2-5; v_call: TRBV7-8; clone_size: NA; cdr3_aa: CASSPQTSGGAFKTQYF; cdr3_nt: TGTGCCAGCAGCCCACAGACTAGCGGGGGGGCTTTTAAGACCCAGTACTTC
d_call: TRBD1; j_call: TRBJ2-1; v_call: TRBV10-3; clone_size: NA; cdr3_aa: CAIRGDSSYNEQFF; cdr3_nt: TGTGCCATCAGGGGGGACAGCTCCTACAATGAGCAGTTCTTC
d_call: NA; j_call: TRBJ2-3; v_call: TRBV9; clone_size: few; cdr3_aa: CASSKSGSSTDTQYF; cdr3_nt: TGTGCCAGCAGCAAGAGCGGGTCTAGCACAGATACGCAGTATTTT
d_call: TRBD1; j_call: TRBJ1-1; v_call: TRBV19; clone_size: NA; cdr3_aa: CASSRQGLNTEAFF; cdr3_nt: TGTGCCAGTAGTCGACAGGGACTGAACACTGAAGCTTTCTTT
d_call: NA; j_call: TRBJ1-2; v_call: TRBV6-1; clone_size: NA; cdr3_aa: CASSERETANYGYTF; cdr3_nt: TGTGCCAGCAGTGAACGGGAGACTGCTAACTATGGCTACACCTTC
d_call: TRBD1; j_call: TRBJ1-5; v_call: TRBV19; clone_size: NA; cdr3_aa: CASSLRTGVGDQPQHF; cdr3_nt: TGTGCCAGTAGTCTTAGGACAGGGGTGGGCGATCAGCCCCAGCATTTT
d_call: NA; j_call: TRBJ1-4; v_call: TRBV5-1; clone_size: NA; cdr3_aa: CASSQDRNEKLFF; cdr3_nt: TGCGCCAGCAGCCAGGACAGAAATGAAAAACTGTTTTTT
d_call: TRBD1; j_call: TRBJ1-5; v_call: TRBV7-2; clone_size: few; cdr3_aa: CASSLDRGNNQPQHF; cdr3_nt: TGTGCCAGCAGCTTGGACAGGGGGAACAATCAGCCCCAGCATTTT
d_call: NA; j_call: TRBJ1-1; v_call: TRBV27; clone_size: NA; cdr3_aa: CASRPQGMNTEAFF; cdr3_nt: TGTGCCAGCAGACCTCAGGGAATGAACACTGAAGCTTTCTTT
d_call: TRBD1; j_call: TRBJ1-3; v_call: TRBV19; clone_size: NA; cdr3_aa: CASSWTGGSGNTIYF; cdr3_nt: TGTGCCAGTAGTTGGACAGGGGGCTCTGGAAACACCATATATTTT
d_call: NA; j_call: TRBJ2-1; v_call: TRBV2; clone_size: NA; cdr3_aa: CASSEGVDNEQFF; cdr3_nt: TGTGCCAGCAGTGAGGGAGTCGACAATGAGCAGTTCTTC
d_call: NA; j_call: TRBJ2-5; v_call: TRBV5-1; clone_size: NA; cdr3_aa: CASSTLGTAQETQYF; cdr3_nt: TGCGCCAGCAGTACCCTCGGGACTGCACAAGAGACCCAGTACTTC
d_call: NA; j_call: TRBJ2-2; v_call: TRBV25-1; clone_size: NA; cdr3_aa: CASSPEGNSRGGELFF; cdr3_nt: TGTGCCAGCAGCCCCGAGGGAAATAGTCGTGGCGGGGAGCTGTTTTTT
d_call: NA; j_call: TRBJ1-1; v_call: TRBV6-2/TRBV6-3; clone_size: NA; cdr3_aa: CASSYSNGGTEAFF; cdr3_nt: TGTGCCAGCAGTTACTCGAACGGGGGAACTGAAGCTTTCTTT
d_call: NA; j_call: TRBJ1-1; v_call: TRBV30; clone_size: NA; cdr3_aa: CAWSVEWDSEAFF; cdr3_nt: TGTGCCTGGAGTGTAGAGTGGGACTCTGAAGCTTTCTTT
d_call: TRBD2; j_call: TRBJ2-1; v_call: TRBV6-4; clone_size: NA; cdr3_aa: CASSATSGGYNEQFF; cdr3_nt: TGTGCCAGCAGCGCCACTAGCGGGGGGTACAATGAGCAGTTCTTC
d_call: TRBD2; j_call: TRBJ2-3; v_call: TRBV27; clone_size: few; cdr3_aa: CASSPLAGAIDTQYF; cdr3_nt: TGTGCCAGCAGTCCGCTAGCGGGAGCAATAGATACGCAGTATTTT
d_call: NA; j_call: TRBJ2-1; v_call: TRBV29-1; clone_size: NA; cdr3_aa: CSVLSSSSYNEQFF; cdr3_nt: TGCAGCGTCCTTAGCAGCAGCTCCTACAATGAGCAGTTCTTC
d_call: NA; j_call: TRBJ1-2; v_call: TRBV19; clone_size: once; cdr3_aa: CASTDTRRPATYGYTF; cdr3_nt: TGTGCCAGTACCGATACCCGTCGTCCAGCGACTTATGGCTACACCTTC
d_call: TRBD1; j_call: TRBJ1-1; v_call: TRBV11-3; clone_size: NA; cdr3_aa: CASSLSGGNTEAFF; cdr3_nt: TGTGCCAGCAGCTTATCAGGGGGGAACACTGAAGCTTTCTTT
d_call: NA; j_call: TRBJ2-5; v_call: TRBV6-1; clone_size: NA; cdr3_aa: CASSEEASETQYF; cdr3_nt: TGTGCCAGCAGTGAGGAGGCCTCAGAGACCCAGTACTTC
d_call: NA; j_call: TRBJ1-1; v_call: TRBV9; clone_size: NA; cdr3_aa: CASSVGVSVTVQGAEAFF; cdr3_nt: TGTGCCAGCAGCGTAGGTGTGAGTGTAACGGTACAGGGAGCTGAAGCTTTCTTT
d_call: NA; j_call: TRBJ2-7; v_call: TRBV4-3; clone_size: once; cdr3_aa: CASSQVTTTATANPISYEQYF; cdr3_nt: TGCGCCAGCAGCCAAGTTACCACTACAGCGACAGCAAACCCGATCTCCTACGAGCAGTACTTC
d_call: NA; j_call: TRBJ1-2; v_call: TRBV6-2/TRBV6-3; clone_size: NA; cdr3_aa: CASSYAGVLNYGYTF; cdr3_nt: TGTGCCAGCAGTTACGCAGGGGTTCTCAACTATGGCTACACCTTC
d_call: NA; j_call: TRBJ1-1; v_call: TRBV11-3; clone_size: NA; cdr3_aa: CASSKPPINTEAFF; cdr3_nt: TGTGCCAGCAGCAAGCCCCCTATTAACACTGAAGCTTTCTTT
d_call: TRBD2; j_call: TRBJ2-1; v_call: TRBV5-5; clone_size: NA; cdr3_aa: CASNLGRGSFNEQFF; cdr3_nt: TGTGCCAGCAACCTGGGGCGGGGGTCCTTCAATGAGCAGTTCTTC
d_call: NA; j_call: TRBJ2-3; v_call: TRBV20-1; clone_size: once; cdr3_aa: CSATTYDTQYF; cdr3_nt: TGCAGTGCTACCACATACGATACGCAGTATTTT
d_call: TRBD1; j_call: TRBJ2-7; v_call: TRBV5-1; clone_size: NA; cdr3_aa: CASSRGTGGSYEQYF; cdr3_nt: TGCGCCAGCAGCAGAGGGACAGGGGGCTCCTACGAGCAGTACTTC
d_call: TRBD1; j_call: TRBJ2-2; v_call: TRBV12-5; clone_size: many; cdr3_aa: CASGFRGAGLHRGTGELFF; cdr3_nt: TGTGCTAGTGGTTTTCGCGGGGCGGGACTGCACAGGGGGACCGGGGAGCTGTTTTTT
d_call: TRBD1; j_call: TRBJ2-7; v_call: TRBV27; clone_size: once; cdr3_aa: CASSPRDRDSEQYF; cdr3_nt: TGTGCCAGCAGTCCCCGGGACAGGGACTCCGAGCAGTACTTC
d_call: TRBD2; j_call: TRBJ2-3; v_call: TRBV2; clone_size: few; cdr3_aa: CASSVASGGAGTDTQYF; cdr3_nt: TGTGCCAGCAGTGTGGCTAGCGGGGGGGCCGGAACAGATACGCAGTATTTT
d_call: TRBD1; j_call: TRBJ1-1; v_call: TRBV19; clone_size: few; cdr3_aa: CASSPARQGNTEAFF; cdr3_nt: TGTGCCAGTAGCCCAGCCCGACAGGGGAACACTGAAGCTTTCTTT
d_call: TRBD1; j_call: TRBJ2-4; v_call: TRBV6-2/TRBV6-3; clone_size: NA; cdr3_aa: CASSYSIHGDRNIQYF; cdr3_nt: TGTGCCAGCAGTTACTCGATCCACGGGGACAGAAACATTCAGTACTTC